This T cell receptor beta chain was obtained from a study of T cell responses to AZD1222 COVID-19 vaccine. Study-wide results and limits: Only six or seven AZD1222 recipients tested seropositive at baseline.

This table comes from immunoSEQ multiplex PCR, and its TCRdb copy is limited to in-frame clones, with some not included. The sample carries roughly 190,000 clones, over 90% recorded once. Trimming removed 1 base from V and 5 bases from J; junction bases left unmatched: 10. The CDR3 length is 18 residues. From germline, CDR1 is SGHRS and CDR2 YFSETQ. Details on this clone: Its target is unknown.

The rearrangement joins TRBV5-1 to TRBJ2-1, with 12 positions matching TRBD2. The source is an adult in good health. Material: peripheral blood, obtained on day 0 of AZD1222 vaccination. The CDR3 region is CASSLRRTSGTPHNEQFF. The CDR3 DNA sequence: TGCGCCAGCAGCTTGCGTCGGACTAGCGGGACCCCTCACAATGAGCAGTTCTTC.